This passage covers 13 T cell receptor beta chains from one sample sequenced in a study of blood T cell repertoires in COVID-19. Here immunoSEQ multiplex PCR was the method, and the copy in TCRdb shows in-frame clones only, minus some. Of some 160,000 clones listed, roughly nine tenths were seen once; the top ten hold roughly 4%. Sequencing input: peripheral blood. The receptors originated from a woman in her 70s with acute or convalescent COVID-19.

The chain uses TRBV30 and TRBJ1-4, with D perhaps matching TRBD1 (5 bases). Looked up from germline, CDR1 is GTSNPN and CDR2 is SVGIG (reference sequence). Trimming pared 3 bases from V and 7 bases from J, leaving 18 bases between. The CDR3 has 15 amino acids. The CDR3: CAWSAGPGGGEKLFF. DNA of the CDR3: TGTGCCTGGAGCGCCGGCCCCGGGGGGGGTGAAAAACTGTTTTTT.

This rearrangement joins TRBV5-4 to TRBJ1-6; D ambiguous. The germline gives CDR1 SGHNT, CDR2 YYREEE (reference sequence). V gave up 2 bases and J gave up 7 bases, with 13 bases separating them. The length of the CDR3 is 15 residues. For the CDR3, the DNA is TGTGCCAGCAGCTTTGGGGTCGGAGGGAATTCACCCCTCCACTTT. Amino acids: CASSFGVGGNSPLHF.

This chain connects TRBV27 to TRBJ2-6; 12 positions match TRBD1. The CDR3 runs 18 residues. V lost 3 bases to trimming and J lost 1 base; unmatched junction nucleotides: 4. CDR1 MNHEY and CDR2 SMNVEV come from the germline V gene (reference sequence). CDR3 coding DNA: TGTGCCAGCAGTTTTAAGGGACAGGGGGCATCTGGGGCCAACGTCCTGACTTTC. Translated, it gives CASSFKGQGASGANVLTF. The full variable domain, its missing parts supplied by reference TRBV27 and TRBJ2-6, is EAQVTQNPRYLITVTGKKLTVTCSQNMNHEYMSWYRQDPGLGLRQIYYSMNVEVTDKGDVPEGYKVSRKEKRNFPLILESPSPNQTSLYFCASSFKGQGASGANVLTFGAGSRLTVL.

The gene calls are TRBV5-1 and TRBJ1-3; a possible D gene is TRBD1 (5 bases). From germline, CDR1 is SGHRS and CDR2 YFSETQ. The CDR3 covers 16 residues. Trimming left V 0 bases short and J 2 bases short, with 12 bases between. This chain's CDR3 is CASSLGVTGAGNTIYF. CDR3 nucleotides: TGCGCCAGCAGCTTGGGCGTCACGGGGGCTGGAAACACCATATATTTT. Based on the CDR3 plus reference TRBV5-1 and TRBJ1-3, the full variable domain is KAGVTQTPRYLIKTRGQQVTLSCSPISGHRSVSWYQQTPGQGLQFLFEYFSETQRNKGNFPGRFSGRQFSNSRSEMNVSTLELGDSALYLCASSLGVTGAGNTIYFGEGSWLTVV.

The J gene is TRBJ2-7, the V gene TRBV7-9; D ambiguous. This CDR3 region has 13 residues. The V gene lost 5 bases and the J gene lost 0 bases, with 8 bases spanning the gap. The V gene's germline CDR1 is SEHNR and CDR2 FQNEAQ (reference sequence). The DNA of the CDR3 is TGTGCCAGCAGCCTCTTCGGCTCCTACGAGCAGTACTTC. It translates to CASSLFGSYEQYF. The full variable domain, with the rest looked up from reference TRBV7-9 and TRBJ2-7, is DTGVSQNPRHKITKRGQNVTFRCDPISEHNRLYWYRQTLGQGPEFLTYFQNEAQLEKSRLLSDRFSAERPKGSFSTLEIQRTEQGDSAMYLCASSLFGSYEQYFGPGTRLTVT.

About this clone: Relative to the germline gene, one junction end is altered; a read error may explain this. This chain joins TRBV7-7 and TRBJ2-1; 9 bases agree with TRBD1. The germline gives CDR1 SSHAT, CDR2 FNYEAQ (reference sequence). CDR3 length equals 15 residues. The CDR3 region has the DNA TGTGCTAGCAGTCCCGGACAGGGGAAGTACAATGAGCAGTTCTTC. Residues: CASSPGQGKYNEQFF.

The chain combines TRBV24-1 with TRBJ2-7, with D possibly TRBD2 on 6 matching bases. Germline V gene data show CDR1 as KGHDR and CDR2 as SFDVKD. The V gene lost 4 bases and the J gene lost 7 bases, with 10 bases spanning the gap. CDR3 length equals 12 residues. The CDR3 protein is CATSEARGEQYF. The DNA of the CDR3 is TGTGCCACCAGTGAAGCCCGGGGGGAGCAGTACTTC.

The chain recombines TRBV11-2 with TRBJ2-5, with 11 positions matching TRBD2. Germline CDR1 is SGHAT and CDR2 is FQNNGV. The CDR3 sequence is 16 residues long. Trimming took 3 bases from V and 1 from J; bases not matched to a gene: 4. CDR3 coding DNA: TGTGCCAGCAGCTTCCAGACTAGCGGGGTCCAAGAGACCCAGTACTTC. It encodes CASSFQTSGVQETQYF.

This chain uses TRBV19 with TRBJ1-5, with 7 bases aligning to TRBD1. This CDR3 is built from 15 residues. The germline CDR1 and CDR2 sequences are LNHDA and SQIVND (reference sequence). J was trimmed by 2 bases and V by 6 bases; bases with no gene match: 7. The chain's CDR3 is CASSDTGVRNQPQHF. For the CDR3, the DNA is TGTGCCAGTAGCGACACAGGGGTACGCAATCAGCCCCAGCATTTT.

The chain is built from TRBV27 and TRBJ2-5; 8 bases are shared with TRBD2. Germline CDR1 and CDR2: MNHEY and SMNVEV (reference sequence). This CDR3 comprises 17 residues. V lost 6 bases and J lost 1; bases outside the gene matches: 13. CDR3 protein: CASSPEGGRTSQETQYF. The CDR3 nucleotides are TGTGCCAGCAGCCCCGAGGGCGGGAGGACGTCCCAAGAGACCCAGTACTTC.

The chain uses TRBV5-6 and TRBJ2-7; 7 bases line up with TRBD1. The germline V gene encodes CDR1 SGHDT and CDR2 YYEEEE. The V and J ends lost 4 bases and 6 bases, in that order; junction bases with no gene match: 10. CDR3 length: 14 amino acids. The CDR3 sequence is CASSTIKDRREQYF. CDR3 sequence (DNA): TGTGCCAGCAGCACTATAAAGGACAGGCGCGAGCAGTACTTC.

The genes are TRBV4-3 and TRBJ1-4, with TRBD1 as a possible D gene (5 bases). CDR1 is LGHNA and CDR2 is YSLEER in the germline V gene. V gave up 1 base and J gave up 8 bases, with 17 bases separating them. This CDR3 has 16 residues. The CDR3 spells CASSQVMGREGEKLFF. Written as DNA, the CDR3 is TGCGCCAGCAGCCAAGTGATGGGCAGGGAGGGGGAAAAACTGTTTTTT.

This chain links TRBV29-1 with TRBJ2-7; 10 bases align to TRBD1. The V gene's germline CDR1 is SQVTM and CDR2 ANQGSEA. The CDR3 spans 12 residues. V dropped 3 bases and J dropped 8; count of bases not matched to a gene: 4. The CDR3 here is CSVERDRGQQYF. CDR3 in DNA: TGCAGCGTTGAGCGGGACAGGGGACAGCAGTACTTC.